These T cell receptor beta chains were read from a single sample in a study of human T cells and chemical hapten exposure. TCRdb redid the calling of the RACE reads with MiXCR, one entry per CDR3 protein. This sample has under 450,000 distinct CDR3 sequences, with nearly 5% found just once. Here the sequenced sample was whole blood, taken in connection with sensitization to the hapten diphenylcyclopropenone (DPC). The source is a woman in her forties or fifties with alopecia areata. Some clones in this sample may be carry-over from other donors' samples. Each CDR3 is given with its conserved first and last residue. A D gene is named only where the DNA matches it firmly. Expanded clones are given a class, and other clones once, few, many or no size at all.

CDR3 DNA | CDR3 protein | J gene | clone size | D gene | V gene
TGCAGCGTTGAAGGTGAAGCGGGGCCCTCCTACAATGAGCAGTTCTTC | CSVEGEAGPSYNEQFF | TRBJ2-1 | many | TRBD2 | TRBV29-1
TGCAGCGTTGCTTGGGACACCTACTCCTACGAGCAGTACTTC | CSVAWDTYSYEQYF | TRBJ2-7 | - | - | TRBV29-1
TGTGCCAGCCGGTCCCTTGGGCCACGCCAGTACTTC | CASRSLGPRQYF | TRBJ2-4 | - | - | TRBV28
TGTGCCAGCAGCTCCCGGACTAGCGGGACATTCTACAATGAGCAGTTCTTC | CASSSRTSGTFYNEQFF | TRBJ2-1 | - | TRBD2 | TRBV5-6
TGTGCCAGCAGCTTGTCTATGGGGGGCCCGTCAGATACGCAGTATTTT | CASSLSMGGPSDTQYF | TRBJ2-3 | many | - | TRBV5-5
TGTGCCAGCAGTTTAGGTCTCAGGGGCGATGAGCAGTTCTTC | CASSLGLRGDEQFF | TRBJ2-1 | - | - | TRBV12-3/TRBV12-4
TGTGCCAGCAGTTACGGGACATGGAATGAGCAGTTCTTC | CASSYGTWNEQFF | TRBJ2-1 | - | - | TRBV27
TGCAGCGTTGAAATAGCGGGGGGGATGAGCACAGATACGCAGTATTTT | CSVEIAGGMSTDTQYF | TRBJ2-3 | - | TRBD2 | TRBV29-1
TGTGCCAGCAGTTTCGGCAGGCTGTACACCTTC | CASSFGRLYTF | TRBJ1-2 | many | - | TRBV12-3/TRBV12-4
TGCAGCGTTGTTGGGTCTGATGGCTACACCTTC | CSVVGSDGYTF | TRBJ1-2 | - | - | TRBV29-1
TGCGCCAGCAGCGACCGGGACACCACAGATACGCAGTATTTT | CASSDRDTTDTQYF | TRBJ2-3 | few | - | TRBV4-3
TGCAGTGCTAGAGGACTAGCGTACCGAGAGACCCAGTACTTC | CSARGLAYRETQYF | TRBJ2-5 | many | TRBD2 | TRBV20-1
TGTGCCACCAGTGATTATGGCGGGGAGCTGTTTTTT | CATSDYGGELFF | TRBJ2-2 | - | - | TRBV24-1
TGCAGTGCACCACCCCCACTAGCGGGGTCCGAGCAGTACTTC | CSAPPPLAGSEQYF | TRBJ2-7 | few | TRBD2 | TRBV20-1
TGTGCCAGCAGCCTCGCGGGGGGCTCCTCCTATAATTCACCCCTCCACTTT | CASSLAGGSSYNSPLHF | TRBJ1-6 | - | - | TRBV2
TGTGCCAGCACCCGGGGCCTTAAAGATACGCAGTATTTT | CASTRGLKDTQYF | TRBJ2-3 | - | - | TRBV27
TGTGCCAGCAGCTTAATGGGGGGGCCAGGCACTGAAGCTTTCTTT | CASSLMGGPGTEAFF | TRBJ1-1 | - | - | TRBV7-2
TGTGCCAGCAGCTTCGGCGGAGCTGACTATGGCTACACCTTC | CASSFGGADYGYTF | TRBJ1-2 | many | - | TRBV5-6
TGTGCCAGCAGCCCAACCATGAACACTGAAGCTTTCTTT | CASSPTMNTEAFF | TRBJ1-1 | many | - | TRBV5-6
TGTGCCACCCCTGGGGGTAGACATACGCAGTATTTT | CATPGGRHTQYF | TRBJ2-3 | many | - | TRBV2
TGTGCCAGCAGTTTTTTCGCGAACACTGAAGCTTTCTTT | CASSFFANTEAFF | TRBJ1-1 | many | - | TRBV12-3/TRBV12-4
TGCAGTGCTAATGAGGGTTCCTACAATGAGCAGTTCTTC | CSANEGSYNEQFF | TRBJ2-1 | - | - | TRBV20-1
TGTGCCAGCAGCACTGGGGGAGGGCCGGCTGAAGCTTTCTTT | CASSTGGGPAEAFF | TRBJ1-1 | many | - | TRBV21-1
TGCAGTGCTAGAGTTGACTGGCAGGCCACTGAAGCTTTCTTT | CSARVDWQATEAFF | TRBJ1-1 | - | - | TRBV20-1
TGTGCCAGCAGAGACCCAGGGGAGTTCCTCCACTTT | CASRDPGEFLHF | TRBJ1-6 | - | - | TRBV6-1